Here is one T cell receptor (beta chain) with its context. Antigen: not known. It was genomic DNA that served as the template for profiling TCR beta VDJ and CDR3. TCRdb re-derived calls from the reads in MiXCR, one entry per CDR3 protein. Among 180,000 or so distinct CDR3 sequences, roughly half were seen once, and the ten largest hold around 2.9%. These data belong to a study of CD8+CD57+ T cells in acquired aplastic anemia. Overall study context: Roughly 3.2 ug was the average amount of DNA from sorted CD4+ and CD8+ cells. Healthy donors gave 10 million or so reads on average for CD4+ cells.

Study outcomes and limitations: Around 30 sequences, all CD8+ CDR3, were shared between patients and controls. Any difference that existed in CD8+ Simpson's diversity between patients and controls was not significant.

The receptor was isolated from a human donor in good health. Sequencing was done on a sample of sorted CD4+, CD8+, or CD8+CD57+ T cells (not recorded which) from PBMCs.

The chain's CDR3 is CAILRGGLYGYTF. The CDR3 DNA reads TGTGCCATCCTGAGGGGGGGCCTATATGGCTACACCTTC. The chain carries TRBV19 and TRBJ1-2, with TRBD1 as a possible D gene (6 bases). This CDR3 region has 13 residues. CDR1 LNHDA and CDR2 SQIVND come from the germline V gene (reference sequence). Trimming removed 10 bases at V and 5 bases at J, with 17 bases between.